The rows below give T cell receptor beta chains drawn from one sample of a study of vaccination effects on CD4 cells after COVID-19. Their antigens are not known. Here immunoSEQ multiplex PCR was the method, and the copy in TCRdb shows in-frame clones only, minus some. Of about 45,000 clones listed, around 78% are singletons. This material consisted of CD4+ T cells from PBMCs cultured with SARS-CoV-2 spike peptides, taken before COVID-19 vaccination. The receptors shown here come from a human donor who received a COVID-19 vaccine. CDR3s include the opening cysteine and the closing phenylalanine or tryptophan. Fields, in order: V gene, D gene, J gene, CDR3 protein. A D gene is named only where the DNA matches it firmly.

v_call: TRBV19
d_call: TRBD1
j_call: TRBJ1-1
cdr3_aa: CASSSQTGGRRGTEAFF

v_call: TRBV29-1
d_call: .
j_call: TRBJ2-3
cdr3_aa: CSVARIADTQYF

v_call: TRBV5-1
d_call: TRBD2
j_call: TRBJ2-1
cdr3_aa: CASSFRRSGGASSYNEQFF

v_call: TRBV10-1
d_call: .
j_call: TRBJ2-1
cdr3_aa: CASSDPGLREQFF

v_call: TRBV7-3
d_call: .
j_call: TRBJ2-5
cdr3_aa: CASSLSGGRAQETQYF

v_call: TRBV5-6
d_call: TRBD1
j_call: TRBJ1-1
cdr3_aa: CASSLASGGNTEAFF

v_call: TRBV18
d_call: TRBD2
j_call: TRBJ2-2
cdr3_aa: CASSLLAGANTGELFF

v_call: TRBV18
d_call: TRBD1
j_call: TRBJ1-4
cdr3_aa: CASSPTQPTGGEKLFF

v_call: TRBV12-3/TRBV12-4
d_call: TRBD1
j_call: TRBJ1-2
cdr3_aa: CASSQDRAYGYTF

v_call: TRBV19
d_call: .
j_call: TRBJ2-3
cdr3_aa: CASTRTGDPPDTQYF

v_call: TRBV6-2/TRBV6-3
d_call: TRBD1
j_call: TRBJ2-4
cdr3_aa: CASSDPGTAKNIQYF

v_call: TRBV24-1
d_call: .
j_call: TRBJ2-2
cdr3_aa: CATSGQAAGELFF

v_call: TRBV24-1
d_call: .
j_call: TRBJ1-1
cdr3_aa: CATSESSTENTEAFF

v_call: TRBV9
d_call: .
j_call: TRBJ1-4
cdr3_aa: CASSVGVDEKLFF

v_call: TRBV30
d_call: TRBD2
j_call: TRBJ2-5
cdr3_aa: CAWRSSGGLQETQYF

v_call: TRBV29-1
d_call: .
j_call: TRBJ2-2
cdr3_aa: CSVRDGNTGELFF

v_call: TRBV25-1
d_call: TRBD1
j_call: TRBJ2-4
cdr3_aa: CASLDGQANIQYF

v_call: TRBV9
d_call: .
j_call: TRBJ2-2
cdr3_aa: CASSVQGRVNTGELFF

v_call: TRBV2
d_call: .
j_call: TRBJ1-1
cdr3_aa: CASSARGEFTEAFF

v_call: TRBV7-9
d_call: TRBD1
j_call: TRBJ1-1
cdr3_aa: CASYGTDTEAFF

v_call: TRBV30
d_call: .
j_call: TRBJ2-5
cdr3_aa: CAWSGDSPAYETQYF

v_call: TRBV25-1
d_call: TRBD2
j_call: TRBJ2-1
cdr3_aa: CASNPSGGRSYNEQFF

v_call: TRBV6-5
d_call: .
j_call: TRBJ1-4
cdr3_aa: CASRPQGLTEKLFF

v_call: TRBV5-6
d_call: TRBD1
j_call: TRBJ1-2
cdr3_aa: CASSLVGAMVWTGGGYTF

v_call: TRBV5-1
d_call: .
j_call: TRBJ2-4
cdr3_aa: CASSPSGAKNIQYF

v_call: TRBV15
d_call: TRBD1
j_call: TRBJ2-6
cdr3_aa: CATSTGTGGSGANVLTF

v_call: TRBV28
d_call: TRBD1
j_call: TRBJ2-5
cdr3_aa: CASSTRTGVPETQYF

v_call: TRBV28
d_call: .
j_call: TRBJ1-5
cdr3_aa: CASSLSAAGQPQHF

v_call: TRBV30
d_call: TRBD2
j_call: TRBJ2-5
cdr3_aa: CAWSGGGQETQYF

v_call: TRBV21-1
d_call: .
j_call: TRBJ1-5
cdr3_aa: CASSKEAGTVTDQPQHF

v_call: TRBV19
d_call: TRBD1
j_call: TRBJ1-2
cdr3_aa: CASSMTGVYGYTF

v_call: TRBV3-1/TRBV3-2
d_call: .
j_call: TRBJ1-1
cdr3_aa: CASSQEGRLNTEAFF

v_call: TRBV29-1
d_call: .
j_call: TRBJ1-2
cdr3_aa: CSVEDYGRGYTF

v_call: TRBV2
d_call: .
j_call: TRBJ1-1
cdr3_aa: CASSETSPNTEAFF

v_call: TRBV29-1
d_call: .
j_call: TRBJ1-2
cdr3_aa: CSVYGTYGYTF